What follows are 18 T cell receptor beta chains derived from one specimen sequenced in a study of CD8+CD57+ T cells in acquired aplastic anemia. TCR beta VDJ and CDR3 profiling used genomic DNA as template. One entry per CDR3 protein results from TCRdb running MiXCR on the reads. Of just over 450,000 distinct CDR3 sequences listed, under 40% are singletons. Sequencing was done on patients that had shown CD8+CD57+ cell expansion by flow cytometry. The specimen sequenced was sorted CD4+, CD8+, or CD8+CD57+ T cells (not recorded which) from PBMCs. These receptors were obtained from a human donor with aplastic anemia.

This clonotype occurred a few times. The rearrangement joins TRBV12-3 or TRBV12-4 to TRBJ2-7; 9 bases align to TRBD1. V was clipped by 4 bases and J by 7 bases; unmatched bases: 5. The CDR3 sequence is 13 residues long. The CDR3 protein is CASSWDRVREQYF. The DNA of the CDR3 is TGTGCCAGCAGTTGGGACAGGGTCCGGGAGCAGTACTTC.

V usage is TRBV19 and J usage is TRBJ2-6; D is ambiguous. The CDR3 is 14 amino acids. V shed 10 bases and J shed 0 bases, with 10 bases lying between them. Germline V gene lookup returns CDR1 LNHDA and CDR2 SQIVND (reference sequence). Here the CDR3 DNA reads TGTGCCACTGATGGCAGCTCTGGGGCCAACGTCCTGACTTTC. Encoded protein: CATDGSSGANVLTF.

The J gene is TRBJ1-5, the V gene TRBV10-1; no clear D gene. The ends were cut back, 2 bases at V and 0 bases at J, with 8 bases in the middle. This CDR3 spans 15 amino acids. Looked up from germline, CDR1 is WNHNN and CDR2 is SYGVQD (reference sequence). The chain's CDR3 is CASSEGRDSNQPQHF. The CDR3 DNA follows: TGCGCCAGCAGTGAGGGCCGCGATAGCAATCAGCCCCAGCATTTT.

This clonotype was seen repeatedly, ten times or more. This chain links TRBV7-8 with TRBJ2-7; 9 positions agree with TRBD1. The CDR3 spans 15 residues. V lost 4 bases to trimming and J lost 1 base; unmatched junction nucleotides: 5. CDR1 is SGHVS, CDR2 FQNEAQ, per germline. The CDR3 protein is CASSWTDRGSYEQYF. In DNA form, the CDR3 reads TGTGCCAGCAGCTGGACGGACAGGGGATCCTACGAGCAGTACTTC.

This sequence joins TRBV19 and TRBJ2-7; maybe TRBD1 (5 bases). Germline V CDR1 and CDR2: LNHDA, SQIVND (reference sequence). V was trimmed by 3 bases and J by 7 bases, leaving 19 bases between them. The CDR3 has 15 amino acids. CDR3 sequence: CASSMGRSSYNEQYF. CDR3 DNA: TGTGCCAGTAGTATGGGGCGGAGCTCCTACAATGAGCAGTACTTC.

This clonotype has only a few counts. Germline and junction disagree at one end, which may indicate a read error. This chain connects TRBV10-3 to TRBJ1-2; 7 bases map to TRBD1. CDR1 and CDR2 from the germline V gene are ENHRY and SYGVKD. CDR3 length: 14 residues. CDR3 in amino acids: CASSSGTANYGYTF. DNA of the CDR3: TGTGCCAGCAGTTCAGGGACAGCTAACTATGGCTACACCTTC.

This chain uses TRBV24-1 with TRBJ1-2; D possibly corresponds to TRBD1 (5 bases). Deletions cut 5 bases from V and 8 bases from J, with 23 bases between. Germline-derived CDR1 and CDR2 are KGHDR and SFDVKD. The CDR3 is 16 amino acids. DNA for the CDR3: TGTGCCACCAGTGCTCAGGGAACGGTAAGCGAAGGCGGCTACACCTTC. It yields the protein CATSAQGTVSEGGYTF.

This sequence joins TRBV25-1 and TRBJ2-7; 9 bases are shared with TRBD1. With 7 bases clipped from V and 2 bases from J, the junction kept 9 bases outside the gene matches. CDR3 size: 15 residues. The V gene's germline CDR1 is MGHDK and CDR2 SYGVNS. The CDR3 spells CASTGVGTGPYEQYF. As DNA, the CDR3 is TGTGCCAGCACCGGGGTCGGGACAGGGCCCTACGAGCAGTACTTC.

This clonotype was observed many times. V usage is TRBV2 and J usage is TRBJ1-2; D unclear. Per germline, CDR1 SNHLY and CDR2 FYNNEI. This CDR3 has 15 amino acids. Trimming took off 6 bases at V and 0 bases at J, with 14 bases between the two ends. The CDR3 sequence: CASRGTPPTNYGYTF. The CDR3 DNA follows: TGTGCCAGCAGAGGCACCCCTCCCACTAACTATGGCTACACCTTC.

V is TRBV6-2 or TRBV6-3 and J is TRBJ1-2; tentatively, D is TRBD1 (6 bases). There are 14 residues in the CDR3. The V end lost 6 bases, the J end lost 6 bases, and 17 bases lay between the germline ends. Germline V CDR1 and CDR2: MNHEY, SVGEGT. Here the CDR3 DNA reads TGTGCCAGCAGCTCAACAGGGCTCTTGAATGGCTACACCTTC. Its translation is CASSSTGLLNGYTF.

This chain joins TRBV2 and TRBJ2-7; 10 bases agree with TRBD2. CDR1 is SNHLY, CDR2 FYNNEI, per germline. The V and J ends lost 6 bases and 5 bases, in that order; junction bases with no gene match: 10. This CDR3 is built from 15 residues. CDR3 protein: CASSPVPLAGDEQYF. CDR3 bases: TGTGCCAGCAGCCCTGTACCTCTAGCGGGGGACGAGCAGTACTTC.

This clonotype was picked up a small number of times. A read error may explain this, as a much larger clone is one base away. CDR3 DNA sequence: TGTGCCAGTAGTATCCTTGGGGGCACTGGAAACACCATATGTTTT. This gives the protein CASSILGGTGNTICF. V gene TRBV19 combines with J gene TRBJ1-3; weak D call: TRBD1 (6 bases). Germline loops: CDR1 LNHDA, CDR2 SQIVND (reference sequence). There are 15 residues in the CDR3.

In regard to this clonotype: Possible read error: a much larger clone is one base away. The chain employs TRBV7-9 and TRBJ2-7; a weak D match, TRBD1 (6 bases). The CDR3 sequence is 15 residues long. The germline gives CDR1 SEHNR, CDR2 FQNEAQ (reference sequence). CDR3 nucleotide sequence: TGTACCAGCAGCCCGTTCACAGGGAGATACTACGAGCAGTACTTC. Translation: CTSSPFTGRYYEQYF.

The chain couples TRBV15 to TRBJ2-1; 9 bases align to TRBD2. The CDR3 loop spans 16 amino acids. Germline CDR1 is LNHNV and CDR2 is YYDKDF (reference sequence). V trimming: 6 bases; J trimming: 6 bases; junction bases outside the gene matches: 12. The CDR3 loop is CATSFPTGLAVNEQFF. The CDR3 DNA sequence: TGTGCCACCAGTTTCCCCACGGGACTAGCAGTCAATGAGCAGTTCTTC.

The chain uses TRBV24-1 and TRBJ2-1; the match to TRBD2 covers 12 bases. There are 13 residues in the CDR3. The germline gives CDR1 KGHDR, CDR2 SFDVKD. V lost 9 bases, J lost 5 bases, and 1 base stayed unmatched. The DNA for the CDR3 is TGTGCCACCCGACTAGCGGGAGACAATGAGCAGTTCTTC. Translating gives CATRLAGDNEQFF.

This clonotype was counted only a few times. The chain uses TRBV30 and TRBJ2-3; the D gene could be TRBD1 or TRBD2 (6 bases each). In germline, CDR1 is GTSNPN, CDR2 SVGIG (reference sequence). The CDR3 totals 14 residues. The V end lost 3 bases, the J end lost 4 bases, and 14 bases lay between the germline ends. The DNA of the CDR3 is TGTGCCTGGAGGCGAGGGGGGCGTTCAGATACGCAGTATTTT. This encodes CAWRRGGRSDTQYF.

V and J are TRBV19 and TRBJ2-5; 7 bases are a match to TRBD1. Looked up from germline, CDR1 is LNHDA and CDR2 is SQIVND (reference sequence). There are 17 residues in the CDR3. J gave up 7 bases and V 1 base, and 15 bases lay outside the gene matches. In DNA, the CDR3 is TGTGCCAGTAGTATAGTAATAAAGACAGGGCGATTCGGGACCCAGTACTTC. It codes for CASSIVIKTGRFGTQYF.

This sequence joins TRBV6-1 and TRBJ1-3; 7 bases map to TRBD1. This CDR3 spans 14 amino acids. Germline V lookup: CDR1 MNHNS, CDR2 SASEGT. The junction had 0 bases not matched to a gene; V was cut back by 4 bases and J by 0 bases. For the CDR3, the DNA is TGTGCCAGCAGTGGACAGGGCTCTGGAAACACCATATATTTT. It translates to CASSGQGSGNTIYF.